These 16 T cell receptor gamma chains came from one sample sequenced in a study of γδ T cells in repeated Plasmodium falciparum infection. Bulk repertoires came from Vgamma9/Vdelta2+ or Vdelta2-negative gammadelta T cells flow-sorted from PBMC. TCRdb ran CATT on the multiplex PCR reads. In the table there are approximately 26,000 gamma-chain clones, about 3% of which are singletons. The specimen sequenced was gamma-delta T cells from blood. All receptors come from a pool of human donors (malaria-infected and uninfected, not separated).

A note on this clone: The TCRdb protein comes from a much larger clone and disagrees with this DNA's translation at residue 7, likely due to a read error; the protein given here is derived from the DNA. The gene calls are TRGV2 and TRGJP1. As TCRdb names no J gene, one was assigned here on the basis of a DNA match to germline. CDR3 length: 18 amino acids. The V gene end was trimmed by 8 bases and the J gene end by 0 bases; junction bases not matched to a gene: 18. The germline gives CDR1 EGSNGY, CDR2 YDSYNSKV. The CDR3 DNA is TGTGCCACCTCCCAGATGACTCTTAAATATACCACTGGTTGGTTCAAGATATTT. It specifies CATSQMTLKYTTGWFKIF.

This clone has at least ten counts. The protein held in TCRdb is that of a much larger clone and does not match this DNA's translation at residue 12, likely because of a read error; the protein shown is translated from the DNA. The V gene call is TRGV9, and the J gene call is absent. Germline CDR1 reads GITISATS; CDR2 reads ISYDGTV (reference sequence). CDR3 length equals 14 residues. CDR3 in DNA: TGTGCCTTGTGGGAAGAGTTGGGCAAAAAAATCAGGGTATTT. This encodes CALWEELGKKIRVF.

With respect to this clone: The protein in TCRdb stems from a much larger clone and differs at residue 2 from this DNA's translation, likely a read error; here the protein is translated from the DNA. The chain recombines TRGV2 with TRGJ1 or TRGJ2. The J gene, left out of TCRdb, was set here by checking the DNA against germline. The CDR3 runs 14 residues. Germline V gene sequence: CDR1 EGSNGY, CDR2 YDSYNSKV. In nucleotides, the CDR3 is TGTACCACCTGGGACGGTCGACCCTATTATAAGAAACTCTTT. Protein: CTTWDGRPYYKKLF.

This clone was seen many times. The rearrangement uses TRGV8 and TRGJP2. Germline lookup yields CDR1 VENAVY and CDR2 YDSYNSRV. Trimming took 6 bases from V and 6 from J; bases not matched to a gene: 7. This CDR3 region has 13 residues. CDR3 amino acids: CATWRCCDWIKTF. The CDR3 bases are TGTGCCACCTGGAGATGTTGTGATTGGATCAAGACGTTT.

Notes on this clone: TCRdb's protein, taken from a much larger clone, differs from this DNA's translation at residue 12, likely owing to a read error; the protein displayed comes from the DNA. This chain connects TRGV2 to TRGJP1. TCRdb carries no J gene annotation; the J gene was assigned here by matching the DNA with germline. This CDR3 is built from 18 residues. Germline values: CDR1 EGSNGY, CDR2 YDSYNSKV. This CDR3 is CATSQMALKYTIGWFKIF. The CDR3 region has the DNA TGTGCCACCTCCCAGATGGCTCTTAAATATACCATTGGTTGGTTCAAGATATTT.

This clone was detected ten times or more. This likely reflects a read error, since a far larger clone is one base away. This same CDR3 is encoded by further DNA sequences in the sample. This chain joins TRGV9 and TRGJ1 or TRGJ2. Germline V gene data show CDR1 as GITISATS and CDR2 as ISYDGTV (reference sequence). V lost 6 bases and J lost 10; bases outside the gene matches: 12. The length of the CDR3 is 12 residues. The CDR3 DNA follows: TGTGCCTTGTGGACCCTTCTGGGCAAGAAACTCTTT. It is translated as CALWTLLGKKLF.

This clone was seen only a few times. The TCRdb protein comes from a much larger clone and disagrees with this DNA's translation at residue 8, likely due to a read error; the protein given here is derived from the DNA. CDR3 sequence (DNA): TGCGCCTTCAGGACTCCTAAGATACTCTTT. This encodes CAFRTPKILF. The V gene is given as TRGV9, and no J gene call is available. The CDR3 runs to 10 residues. The V gene's germline CDR1 is GITISATS and CDR2 ISYDGTV (reference sequence).

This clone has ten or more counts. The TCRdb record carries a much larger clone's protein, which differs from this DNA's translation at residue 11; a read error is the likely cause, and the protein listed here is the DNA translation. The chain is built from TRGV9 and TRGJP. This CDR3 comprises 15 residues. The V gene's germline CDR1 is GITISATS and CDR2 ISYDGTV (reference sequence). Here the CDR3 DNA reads TGTGCCTTGTGGGAGTCAGAGTTGGGCAAAAGAATCAAGGTATTT. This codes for CALWESELGKRIKVF.

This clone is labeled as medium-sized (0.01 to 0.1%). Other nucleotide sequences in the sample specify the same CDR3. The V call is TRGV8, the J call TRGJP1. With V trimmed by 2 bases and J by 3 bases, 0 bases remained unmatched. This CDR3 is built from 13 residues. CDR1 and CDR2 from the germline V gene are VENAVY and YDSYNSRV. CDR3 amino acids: CATWDTTGWFKIF. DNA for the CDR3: TGTGCCACCTGGGATACCACTGGTTGGTTCAAGATATTT.

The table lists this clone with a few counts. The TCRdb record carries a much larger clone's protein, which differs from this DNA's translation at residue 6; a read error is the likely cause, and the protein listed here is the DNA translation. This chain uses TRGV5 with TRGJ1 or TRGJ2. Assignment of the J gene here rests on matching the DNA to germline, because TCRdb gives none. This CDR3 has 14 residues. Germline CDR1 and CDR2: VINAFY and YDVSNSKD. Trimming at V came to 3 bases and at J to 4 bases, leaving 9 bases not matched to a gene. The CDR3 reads CATWDGSLYYKKLF. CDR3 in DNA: TGTGCCACCTGGGACGGGTCCCTCTATTATAAGAAACTCTTT.

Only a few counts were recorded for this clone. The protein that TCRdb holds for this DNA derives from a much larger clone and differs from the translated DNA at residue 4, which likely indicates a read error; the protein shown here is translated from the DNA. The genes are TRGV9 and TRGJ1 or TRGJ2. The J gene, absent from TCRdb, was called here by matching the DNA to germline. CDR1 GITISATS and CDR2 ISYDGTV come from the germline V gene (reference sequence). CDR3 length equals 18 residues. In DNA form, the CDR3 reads TGTGCCTTGCGGGAGGTGAGGAGAACTCCGACGACTTATTATAAGAAACTCTTT. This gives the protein CALREVRRTPTTYYKKLF.

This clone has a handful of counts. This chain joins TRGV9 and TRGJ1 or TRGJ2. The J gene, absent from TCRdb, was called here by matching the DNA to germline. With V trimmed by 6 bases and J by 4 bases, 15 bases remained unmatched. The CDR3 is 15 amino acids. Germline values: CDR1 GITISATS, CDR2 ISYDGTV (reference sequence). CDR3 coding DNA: TGTGCCTTGTGGTCCCCCCCCCCAGGCTATTATAAGAAACTCTTT. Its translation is CALWSPPPGYYKKLF.

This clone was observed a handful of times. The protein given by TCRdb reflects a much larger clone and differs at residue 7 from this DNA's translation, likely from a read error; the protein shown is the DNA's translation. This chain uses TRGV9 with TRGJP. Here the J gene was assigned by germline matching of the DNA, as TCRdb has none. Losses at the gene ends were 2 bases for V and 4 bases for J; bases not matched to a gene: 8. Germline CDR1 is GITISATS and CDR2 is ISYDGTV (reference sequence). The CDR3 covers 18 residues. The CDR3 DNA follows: TGTGCCTTGTGGGAGGATATTACCCAAGAGTTGGGCAAAAAAATCAAGGTATTT. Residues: CALWEDITQELGKKIKVF.

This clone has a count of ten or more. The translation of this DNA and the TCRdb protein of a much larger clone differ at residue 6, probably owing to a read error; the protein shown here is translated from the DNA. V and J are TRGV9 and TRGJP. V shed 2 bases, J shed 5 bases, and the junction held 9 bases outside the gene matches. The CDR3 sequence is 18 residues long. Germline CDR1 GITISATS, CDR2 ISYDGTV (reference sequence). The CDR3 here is CALWEARGEELGKKIKVF. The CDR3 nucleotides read TGTGCCTTGTGGGAGGCTCGAGGGGAAGAGTTGGGCAAAAAAATCAAGGTATTT.

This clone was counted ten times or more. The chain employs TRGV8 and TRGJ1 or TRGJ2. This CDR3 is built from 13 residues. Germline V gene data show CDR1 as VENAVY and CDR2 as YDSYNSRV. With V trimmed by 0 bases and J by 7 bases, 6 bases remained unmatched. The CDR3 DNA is TGTGCCACCTGGGATAGGCTGTGCTATAAGAAACTCTTT. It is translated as CATWDRLCYKKLF.

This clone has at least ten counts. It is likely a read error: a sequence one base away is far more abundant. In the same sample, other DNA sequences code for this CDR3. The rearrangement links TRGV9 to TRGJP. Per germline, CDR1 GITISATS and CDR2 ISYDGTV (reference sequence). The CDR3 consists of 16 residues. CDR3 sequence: CALWEFQELGKKIKVF. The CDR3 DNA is TGTGCCCTGTGGGAGTTCCAAGAGTTGGGCAAAAAAATCAAGGTATTT.